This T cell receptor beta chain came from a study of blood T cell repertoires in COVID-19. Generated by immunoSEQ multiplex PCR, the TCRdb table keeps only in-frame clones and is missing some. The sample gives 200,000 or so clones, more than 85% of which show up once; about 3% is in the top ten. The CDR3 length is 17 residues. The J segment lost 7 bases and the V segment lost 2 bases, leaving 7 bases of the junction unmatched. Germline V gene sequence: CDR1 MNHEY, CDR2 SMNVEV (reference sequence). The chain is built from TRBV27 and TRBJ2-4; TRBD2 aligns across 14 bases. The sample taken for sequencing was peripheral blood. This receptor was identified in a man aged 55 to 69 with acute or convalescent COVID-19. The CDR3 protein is CASSLRLAGGLWNIQYF. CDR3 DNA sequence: TGTGCCAGCAGTTTACGACTAGCGGGGGGGCTTTGGAACATTCAGTACTTC.